Presented here are 4 T cell receptor beta chains from one specimen sequenced in a study of early T cells in non-severe SARS-CoV-2 infection. Each CDR3 protein is one row after TCRdb ran MiXCR on the 5' RACE reads. The repertoire holds tens of thousands of distinct CDR3 sequences, with 9% to 15% as singletons. This specimen was whole blood, taken at baseline. The receptors were gathered from an adult who was a healthcare worker with PCR-confirmed SARS-CoV-2 infection or an uninfected control (not recorded which).

This clonotype was counted ten times or more. The chain combines TRBV6-5 with TRBJ1-2; no clear D. Germline-derived CDR1 and CDR2 are MNHEY and SVGAGI. Deletions cut 2 bases from V and 4 bases from J, with 8 bases between. The length of the CDR3 is 13 residues. CDR3 loop: CASSYTPGYGYTF. Here the CDR3 DNA reads TGTGCCAGCAGTTACACACCCGGCTATGGCTACACCTTC.

There are a few counts of this clonotype. The chain employs TRBV7-2 and TRBJ2-1; the match to TRBD1 covers 8 bases. V shed 5 bases, J shed 5 bases, and the junction held 8 bases outside the gene matches. The germline gives CDR1 SGHTA, CDR2 FQGNSA. The CDR3 totals 15 residues. This chain's CDR3 is CASSLGQGVNNEQFF. As DNA, the CDR3 is TGTGCCAGCAGCCTCGGACAGGGCGTAAACAATGAGCAGTTCTTC.

The CDR3 loop reads CASRKGLAISYNEQFF. CDR3 nucleotides: TGTGCCAGCAGAAAAGGACTAGCTATCTCCTACAATGAGCAGTTCTTC. The chain employs TRBV7-2 and TRBJ2-1; TRBD2 matches at 8 bases. The J segment lost 0 bases and the V segment lost 6 bases, leaving 7 bases of the junction unmatched. The CDR3 is 16 amino acids. Germline V gene data show CDR1 as SGHTA and CDR2 as FQGNSA. Full variable domain (remainder filled in from reference TRBV7-2 and TRBJ2-1): GAGVSQSPSNKVTEKGKDVELRCDPISGHTALYWYRQSLGQGLEFLIYFQGNSAPDKSGLPSDRFSAERTGGSVSTLTIQRTQQEDSAVYLCASRKGLAISYNEQFFGPGTRLTVL.

The CDR3 bases are TGTGCCAGCAGCTTGGGGACTTTCACAGATACGCAGTATTTT. The encoded protein is CASSLGTFTDTQYF. This chain links TRBV7-2 with TRBJ2-3; D might be TRBD2 (6 bases). V gave up 3 bases and J gave up 2 bases, with 9 bases separating them. Per germline, CDR1 SGHTA and CDR2 FQGNSA. CDR3 length equals 14 residues.